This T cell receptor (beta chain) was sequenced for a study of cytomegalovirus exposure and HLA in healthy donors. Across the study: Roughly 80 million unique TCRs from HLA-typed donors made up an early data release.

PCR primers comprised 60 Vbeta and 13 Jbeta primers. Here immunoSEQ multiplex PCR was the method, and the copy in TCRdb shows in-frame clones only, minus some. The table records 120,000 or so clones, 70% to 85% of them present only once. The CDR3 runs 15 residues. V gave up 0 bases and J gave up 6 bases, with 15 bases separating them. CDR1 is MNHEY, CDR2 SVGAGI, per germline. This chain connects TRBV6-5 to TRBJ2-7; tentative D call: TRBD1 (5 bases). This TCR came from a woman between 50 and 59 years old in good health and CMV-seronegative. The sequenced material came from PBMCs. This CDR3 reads CASSYSPQVATEQYF. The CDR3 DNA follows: TGTGCCAGCAGTTACTCACCACAGGTAGCCACCGAGCAGTACTTC.